The 3 T cell receptor beta chains reported below all come from one sample, sequenced in a study of cytomegalovirus exposure and HLA in healthy donors (dated by TCRdb to between 2016 and 2019). The protocol used for the library was the immunoSEQ multiplex PCR assay. The multiplex PCR relied on a mix of 60 forward primers for TCR Vbeta segments and 13 reverse primers for TCR Jbeta segments. TCRdb mirrors the immuneACCESS table, restricted to in-frame sequences. Some clones are absent from its copies; in checked studies, under half trace to an unresolved V gene, and the reason for the others is unknown. The sample's records list about 46,000 clones. The ten most abundant clones make up more than 0.95% of the sample. Input material: PBMCs. The source of these receptors is a woman aged 40 to 55 in good health and CMV-seronegative.

CDR3 loop: CASSGREQSLNEKLFF. In DNA form, the CDR3 reads TGTGCCAGCAGTGGCCGGGAGCAAAGTCTTAATGAAAAACTGTTTTTT. This chain links TRBV28 with TRBJ1-4; D is unclear. The CDR3 consists of 16 residues. Germline V CDR1 and CDR2: MDHEN, SYDVKM. V was pared by 5 bases and J by 4 bases, with 17 bases between.

This chain links TRBV2 with TRBJ1-1, with TRBD1 identical over 7 bases. CDR1 SNHLY and CDR2 FYNNEI come from the germline V gene. J was trimmed by 3 bases and V by 5 bases; bases with no gene match: 6. CDR3 size: 14 residues. CDR3 in amino acids: CASSRNRGDTEAFF. The CDR3, as DNA: TGTGCCAGCAGTAGGAACAGGGGAGACACTGAAGCTTTCTTT.

The rearrangement links TRBV2 to TRBJ1-1; TRBD1 agrees at 7 bases. The CDR3 spans 13 residues. The germline CDR1 and CDR2 sequences are SNHLY and FYNNEI. Trimming removed 1 base from V and 9 bases from J; junction bases left unmatched: 5. The CDR3 DNA is TGTGCCAGCAGTGAAGGATTTAGGGGGCAAGCTTTCTTT. Protein product: CASSEGFRGQAFF.